This T cell receptor beta chain was captured by sequencing in a study of identical twins. Overall study findings and caveats: While abundant cord blood beta clonotypes carried fewer insertions, memory repertoires showed no such pattern.

The cDNA had a unique molecular identifier and a template-switch universal primer site. MiXCR, run by TCRdb on the 5' RACE reads, gives a single entry per CDR3 protein. There are roughly 540,000 distinct CDR3 sequences in the sample; less than 25% occur only once, and under 0.95% lies in the top ten. On this clonotype itself: No antigen is known for it.

The CDR3 is made up of 16 amino acids. V dropped 0 bases and J dropped 3 bases, with 14 bases sitting between them. Germline V gene sequence: CDR1 KGHSH, CDR2 LQKENI. These data were likewise used in another study, on T cells expressing NK-cell markers. That study reports: Sorted T-cell subsets CD3+CD56+NKG2C+, CD3+CD56+NKG2C- and CD3+CD56-NKG2C+ were TCR beta-sequenced. A handful of donors carried dominant NKG2C+ clonotypes that made up about 1.0-7.5% of their CD8+ T cells.

The specimen sequenced was CD4+ T cells sorted from blood. This TCR derives from a woman between 18 and 29 years old in good health. The V call is TRBV18, the J call TRBJ1-2; D unresolved. Here the CDR3 DNA reads TGTGCCAGCTCACCACCGAGGTTTTTCGGACACTATGGCTACACCTTC. Amino acid sequence: CASSPPRFFGHYGYTF.